This entry features one TCR beta chain sequence. The sample contains more than one DNA sequence encoding this CDR3. Clones were sequenced by immunoSEQ multiplex PCR, and TCRdb holds only the in-frame ones, with some missing. The repertoire holds about 660,000 clones, roughly 86% seen once, with 0.009% to 0.0095% in the top ten. This specimen comes from a study of shared T cell receptors in the human thymus. These data also featured in a second study, about human thymus T cells. This second report adds: Corrective cardiac operations yielded the resected thymus tissue. What related research reported was that thymic repertoires overlapped highly among unrelated individuals.

Sequenced input: thymocytes. This clonotype was sampled from a boy in the first two years of life with a congenital heart defect.

DNA of the CDR3: TGTGCCAGCAGTTTGTCGACAGGGAATCAGCCCCAGCATTTT. It encodes CASSLSTGNQPQHF. The chain couples TRBV28 to TRBJ1-5, with 7 bases aligning to TRBD1. Trimming cost V 3 bases and J 4 bases; bases outside gene matches: 3. The germline gives CDR1 MDHEN, CDR2 SYDVKM. This CDR3 spans 14 amino acids.